The 9 T cell receptor beta chains reported below all come from one sample, sequenced in a study of T-cell reconstitution after alpha-beta-depleted transplantation in children. Researchers prepared the TCRbeta library using unique molecular identifiers, the study reports. TCRdb redid the calling of the PCR reads with MiXCR, one entry per CDR3 protein. The sample holds 490,000 or so distinct CDR3 sequences, roughly 10% seen once. This material consisted of PBMCs, taken before TCRalphabeta/CD19-depleted stem cell transplant. These receptor sequences come from a child under 10 years old with inherited bone marrow failure, due to receive a stem cell transplant.

This clonotype has at least ten counts. This chain uses TRBV6-5 with TRBJ2-1, with 10 bases that match TRBD2. This CDR3 comprises 16 residues. With 0 bases clipped from V and 5 bases from J, the junction kept 4 bases outside the gene matches. Germline loops: CDR1 MNHEY, CDR2 SVGAGI. This CDR3 reads CASSYSLAGVHNEQFF. The CDR3 bases are TGTGCCAGCAGTTACTCCCTAGCGGGAGTCCACAATGAGCAGTTCTTC.

This clonotype has at least ten counts. The chain joins TRBV5-1 to TRBJ2-3, with 8 positions matching TRBD1. In germline, CDR1 is SGHRS, CDR2 YFSETQ. V was pared by 3 bases and J by 4 bases, with 7 bases of the junction left unmatched. This CDR3 has 15 amino acids. The CDR3 region is CASSSQRTGPDTQYF. CDR3 DNA sequence: TGCGCCAGCAGCTCGCAACGGACAGGGCCAGATACGCAGTATTTT.

V gene TRBV3-1 combines with J gene TRBJ2-1; 11 bases fit TRBD2. The CDR3 is made up of 14 amino acids. Per germline, CDR1 LGHDT and CDR2 YNNKEL (reference sequence). V gave up 1 base and J gave up 10 bases; unmatched junction bases: 3. The CDR3 is CASSQGLAGFEQFF. CDR3 nucleotide sequence: TGTGCCAGCAGCCAAGGACTAGCGGGATTCGAGCAGTTCTTC.

The CDR3 loop reads CASSQVFTDTQYF. The CDR3 DNA reads TGTGCCAGCAGCCAAGTGTTCACAGATACGCAGTATTTT. The V gene is TRBV14, the J gene TRBJ2-3; D remains ambiguous. Trimming removed 1 base at V and 2 bases at J, with 4 bases between. The CDR3 runs to 13 residues. Germline-derived CDR1 and CDR2 are SGHDN and FVKESK.

In its sample, this clonotype was seen many times. This chain links TRBV5-4 with TRBJ1-1; D is possibly TRBD1 (6 bases). The V end was cut by 8 bases, the J end by 7 bases, with 9 bases between. This CDR3 spans 10 amino acids. The germline gives CDR1 SGHNT, CDR2 YYREEE (reference sequence). CDR3 in DNA: TGTGCCAGAGGGGGGAATGAAGCTTTCTTT. Translated, it gives CARGGNEAFF.

The chain couples TRBV27 to TRBJ2-7; D is ambiguous. The V end lost 2 bases, the J end lost 4 bases, and 9 bases lay between the germline ends. This CDR3 has 13 amino acids. CDR1 MNHEY and CDR2 SMNVEV come from the germline V gene (reference sequence). The CDR3 loop reads CASSLGEVYEQYF. The DNA of the CDR3 is TGTGCCAGCAGTTTAGGCGAGGTTTACGAGCAGTACTTC.

In its sample, this clonotype was seen many times. The chain joins TRBV18 to TRBJ2-3, with 8 bases that match TRBD2. The CDR3 spans 17 residues. In germline, CDR1 is KGHSH, CDR2 LQKENI. V lost 0 bases, J lost 5 bases, and 10 bases stayed unmatched. This chain's CDR3 is CASSPPREAGAVDTQYF. The CDR3 region has the DNA TGTGCCAGCTCACCACCTCGGGAAGCGGGAGCGGTAGATACGCAGTATTTT.

This clonotype was seen a few times. The chain carries TRBV6-4 and TRBJ1-1; tentatively, D is TRBD1 (6 bases). This CDR3 contains 14 residues. Trimming pared 5 bases from V and 4 bases from J, leaving 14 bases between. Germline CDR1 MRHNA, CDR2 SNTAGT. In nucleotides, the CDR3 is TGTGCCAGCAGTCGACAGGCCATGGGCACTGAAGCTTTCTTT. Translation gives CASSRQAMGTEAFF.

The sample holds many counts of this clonotype. The V and J genes are TRBV6-5 and TRBJ1-1, with D uncertain. Between the trimmed V and J ends, which lost 1 base and 5 bases, there was a span of 8 bases. The CDR3 consists of 13 residues. Germline-derived CDR1 and CDR2 are MNHEY and SVGAGI. The CDR3 coding sequence is TGTGCCAGCAGTTACTTCGGTGGTACTGAAGCTTTCTTT. Protein product: CASSYFGGTEAFF.